Here is one T cell receptor (beta chain) with its context. Under recently defined diagnostic criteria, the patients with Susac syndrome qualified as having definite or probable disease. Roughly 0.5 to 1 ug RNA was reverse transcribed with random hexamers. Amplification of TCR beta CDR3 used immunoSEQ multiplex PCR across 54 Vbeta and 13 Jbeta. TCRdb re-derived calls from the immunoSEQ multiplex PCR reads in MiXCR, one entry per CDR3 protein. The table records about 240,000 distinct CDR3 sequences, 90% to 96% of them present only once. These data are taken from a study of CD8 T cells in Susac syndrome. Germline V lookup: CDR1 GTSNPN, CDR2 SVGIG (reference sequence). The CDR3 has 16 residues. Trimming shortened V by 5 bases and J by 2 bases, and 22 bases separated the two germline ends.

This sequence joins TRBV30 and TRBJ2-7; D may be TRBD2 (6 bases). The sequence was obtained from a human donor with Susac syndrome. The specimen was CD4+ T cells from PBMCs. Here the CDR3 DNA reads TGTGCCTGGGGAGCCCTTCTGCGGGATCCTACCTACGAGCAGTACTTC. This codes for CAWGALLRDPTYEQYF.